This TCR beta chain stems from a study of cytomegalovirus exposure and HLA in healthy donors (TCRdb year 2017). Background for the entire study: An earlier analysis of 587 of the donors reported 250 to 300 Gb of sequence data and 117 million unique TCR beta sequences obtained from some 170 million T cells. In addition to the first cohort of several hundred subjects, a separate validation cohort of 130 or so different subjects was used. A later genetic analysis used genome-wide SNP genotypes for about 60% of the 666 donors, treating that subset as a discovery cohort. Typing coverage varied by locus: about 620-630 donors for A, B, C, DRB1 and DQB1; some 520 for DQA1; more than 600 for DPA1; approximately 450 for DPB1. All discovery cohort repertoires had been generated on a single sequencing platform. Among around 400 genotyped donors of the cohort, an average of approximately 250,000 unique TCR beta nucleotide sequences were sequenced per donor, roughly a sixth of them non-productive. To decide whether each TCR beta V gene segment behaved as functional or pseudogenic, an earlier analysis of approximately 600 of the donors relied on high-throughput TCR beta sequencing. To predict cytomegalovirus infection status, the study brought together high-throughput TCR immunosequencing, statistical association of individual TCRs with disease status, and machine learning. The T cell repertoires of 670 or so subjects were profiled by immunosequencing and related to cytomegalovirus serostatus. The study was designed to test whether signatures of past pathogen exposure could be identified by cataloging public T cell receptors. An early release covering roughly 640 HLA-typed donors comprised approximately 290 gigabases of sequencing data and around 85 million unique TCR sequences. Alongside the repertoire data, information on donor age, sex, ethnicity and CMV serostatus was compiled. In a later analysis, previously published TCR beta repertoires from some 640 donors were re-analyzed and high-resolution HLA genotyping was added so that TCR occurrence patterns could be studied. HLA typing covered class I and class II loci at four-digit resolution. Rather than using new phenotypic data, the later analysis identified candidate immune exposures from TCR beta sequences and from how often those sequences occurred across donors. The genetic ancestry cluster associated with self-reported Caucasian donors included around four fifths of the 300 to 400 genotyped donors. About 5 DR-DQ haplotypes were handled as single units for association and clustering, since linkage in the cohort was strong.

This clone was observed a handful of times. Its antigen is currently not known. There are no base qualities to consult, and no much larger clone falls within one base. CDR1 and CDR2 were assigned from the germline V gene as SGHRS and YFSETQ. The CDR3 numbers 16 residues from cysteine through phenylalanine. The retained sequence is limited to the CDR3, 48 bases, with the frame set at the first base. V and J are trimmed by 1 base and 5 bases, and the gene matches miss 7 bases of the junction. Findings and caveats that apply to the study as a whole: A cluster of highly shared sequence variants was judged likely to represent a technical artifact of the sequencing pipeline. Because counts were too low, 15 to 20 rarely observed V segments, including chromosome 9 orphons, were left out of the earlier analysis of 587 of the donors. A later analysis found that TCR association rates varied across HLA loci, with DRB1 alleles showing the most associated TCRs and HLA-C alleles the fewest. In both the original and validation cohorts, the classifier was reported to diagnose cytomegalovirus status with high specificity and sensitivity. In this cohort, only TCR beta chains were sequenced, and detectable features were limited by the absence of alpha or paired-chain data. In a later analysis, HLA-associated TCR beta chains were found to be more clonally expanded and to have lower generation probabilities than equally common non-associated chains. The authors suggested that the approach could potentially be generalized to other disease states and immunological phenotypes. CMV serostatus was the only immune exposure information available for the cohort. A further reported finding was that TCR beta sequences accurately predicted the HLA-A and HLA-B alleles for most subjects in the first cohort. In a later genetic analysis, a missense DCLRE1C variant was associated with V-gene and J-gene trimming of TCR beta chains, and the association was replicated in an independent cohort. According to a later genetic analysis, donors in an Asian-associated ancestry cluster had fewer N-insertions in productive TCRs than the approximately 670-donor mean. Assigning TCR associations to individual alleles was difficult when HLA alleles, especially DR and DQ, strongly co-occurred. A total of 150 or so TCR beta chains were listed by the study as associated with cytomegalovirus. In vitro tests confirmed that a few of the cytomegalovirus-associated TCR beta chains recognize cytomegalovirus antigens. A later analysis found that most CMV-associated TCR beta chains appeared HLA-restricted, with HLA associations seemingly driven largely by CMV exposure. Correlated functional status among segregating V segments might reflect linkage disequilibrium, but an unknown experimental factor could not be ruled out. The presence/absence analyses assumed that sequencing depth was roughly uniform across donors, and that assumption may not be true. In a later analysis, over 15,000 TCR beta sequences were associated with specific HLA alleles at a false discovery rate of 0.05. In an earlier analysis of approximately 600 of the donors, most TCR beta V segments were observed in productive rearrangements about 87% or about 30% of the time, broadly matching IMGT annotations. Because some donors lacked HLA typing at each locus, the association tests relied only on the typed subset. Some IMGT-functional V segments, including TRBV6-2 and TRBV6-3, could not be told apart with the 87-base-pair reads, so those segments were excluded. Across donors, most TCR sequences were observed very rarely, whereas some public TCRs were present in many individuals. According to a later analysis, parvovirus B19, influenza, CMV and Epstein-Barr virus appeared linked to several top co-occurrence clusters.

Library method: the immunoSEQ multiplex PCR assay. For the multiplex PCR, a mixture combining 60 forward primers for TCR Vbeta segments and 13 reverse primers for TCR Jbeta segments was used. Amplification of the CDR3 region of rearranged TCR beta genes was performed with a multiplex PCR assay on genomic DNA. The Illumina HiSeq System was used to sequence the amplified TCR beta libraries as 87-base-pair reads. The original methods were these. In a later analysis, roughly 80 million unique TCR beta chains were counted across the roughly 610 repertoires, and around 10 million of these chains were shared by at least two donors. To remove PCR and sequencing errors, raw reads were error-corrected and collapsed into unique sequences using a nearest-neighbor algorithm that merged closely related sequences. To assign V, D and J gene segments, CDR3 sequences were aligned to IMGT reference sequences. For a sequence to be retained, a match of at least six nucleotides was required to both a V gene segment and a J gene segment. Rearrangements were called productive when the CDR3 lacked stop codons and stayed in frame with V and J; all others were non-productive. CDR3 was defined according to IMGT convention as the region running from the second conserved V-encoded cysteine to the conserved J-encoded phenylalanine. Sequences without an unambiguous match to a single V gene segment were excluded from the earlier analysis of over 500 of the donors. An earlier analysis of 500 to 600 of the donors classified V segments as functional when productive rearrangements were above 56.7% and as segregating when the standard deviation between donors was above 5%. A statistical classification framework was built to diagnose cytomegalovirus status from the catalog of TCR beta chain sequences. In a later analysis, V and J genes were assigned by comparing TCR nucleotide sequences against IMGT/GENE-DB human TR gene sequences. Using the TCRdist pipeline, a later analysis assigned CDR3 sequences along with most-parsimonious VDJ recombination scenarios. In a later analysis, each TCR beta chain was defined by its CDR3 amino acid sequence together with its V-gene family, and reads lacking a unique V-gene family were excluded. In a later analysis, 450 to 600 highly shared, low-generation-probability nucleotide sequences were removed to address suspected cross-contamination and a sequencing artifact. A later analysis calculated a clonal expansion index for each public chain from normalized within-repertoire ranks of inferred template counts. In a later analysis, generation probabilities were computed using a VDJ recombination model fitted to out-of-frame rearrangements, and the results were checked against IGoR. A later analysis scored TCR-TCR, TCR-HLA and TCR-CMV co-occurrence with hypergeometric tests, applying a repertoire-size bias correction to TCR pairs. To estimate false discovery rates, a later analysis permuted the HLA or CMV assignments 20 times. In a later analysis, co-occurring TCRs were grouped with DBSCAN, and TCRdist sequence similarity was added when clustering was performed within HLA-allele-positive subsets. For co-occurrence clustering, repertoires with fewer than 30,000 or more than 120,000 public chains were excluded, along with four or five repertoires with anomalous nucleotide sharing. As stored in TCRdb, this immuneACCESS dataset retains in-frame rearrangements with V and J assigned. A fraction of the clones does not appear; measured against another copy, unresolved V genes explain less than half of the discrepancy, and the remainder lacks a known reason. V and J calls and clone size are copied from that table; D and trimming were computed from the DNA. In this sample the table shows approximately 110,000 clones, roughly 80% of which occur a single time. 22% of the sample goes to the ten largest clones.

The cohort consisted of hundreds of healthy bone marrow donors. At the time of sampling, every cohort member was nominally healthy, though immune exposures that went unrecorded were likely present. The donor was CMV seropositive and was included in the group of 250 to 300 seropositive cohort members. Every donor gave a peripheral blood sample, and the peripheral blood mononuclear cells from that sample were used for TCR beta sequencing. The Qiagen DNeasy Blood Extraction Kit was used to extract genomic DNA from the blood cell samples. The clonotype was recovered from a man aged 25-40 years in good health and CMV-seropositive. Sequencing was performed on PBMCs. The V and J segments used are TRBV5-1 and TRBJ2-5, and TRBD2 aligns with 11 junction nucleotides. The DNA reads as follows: TGCGCCAGCAGCTTGATTAGCGGGGGGGCCGGGGAGACCCAGTACTTC. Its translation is CASSLISGGAGETQYF.